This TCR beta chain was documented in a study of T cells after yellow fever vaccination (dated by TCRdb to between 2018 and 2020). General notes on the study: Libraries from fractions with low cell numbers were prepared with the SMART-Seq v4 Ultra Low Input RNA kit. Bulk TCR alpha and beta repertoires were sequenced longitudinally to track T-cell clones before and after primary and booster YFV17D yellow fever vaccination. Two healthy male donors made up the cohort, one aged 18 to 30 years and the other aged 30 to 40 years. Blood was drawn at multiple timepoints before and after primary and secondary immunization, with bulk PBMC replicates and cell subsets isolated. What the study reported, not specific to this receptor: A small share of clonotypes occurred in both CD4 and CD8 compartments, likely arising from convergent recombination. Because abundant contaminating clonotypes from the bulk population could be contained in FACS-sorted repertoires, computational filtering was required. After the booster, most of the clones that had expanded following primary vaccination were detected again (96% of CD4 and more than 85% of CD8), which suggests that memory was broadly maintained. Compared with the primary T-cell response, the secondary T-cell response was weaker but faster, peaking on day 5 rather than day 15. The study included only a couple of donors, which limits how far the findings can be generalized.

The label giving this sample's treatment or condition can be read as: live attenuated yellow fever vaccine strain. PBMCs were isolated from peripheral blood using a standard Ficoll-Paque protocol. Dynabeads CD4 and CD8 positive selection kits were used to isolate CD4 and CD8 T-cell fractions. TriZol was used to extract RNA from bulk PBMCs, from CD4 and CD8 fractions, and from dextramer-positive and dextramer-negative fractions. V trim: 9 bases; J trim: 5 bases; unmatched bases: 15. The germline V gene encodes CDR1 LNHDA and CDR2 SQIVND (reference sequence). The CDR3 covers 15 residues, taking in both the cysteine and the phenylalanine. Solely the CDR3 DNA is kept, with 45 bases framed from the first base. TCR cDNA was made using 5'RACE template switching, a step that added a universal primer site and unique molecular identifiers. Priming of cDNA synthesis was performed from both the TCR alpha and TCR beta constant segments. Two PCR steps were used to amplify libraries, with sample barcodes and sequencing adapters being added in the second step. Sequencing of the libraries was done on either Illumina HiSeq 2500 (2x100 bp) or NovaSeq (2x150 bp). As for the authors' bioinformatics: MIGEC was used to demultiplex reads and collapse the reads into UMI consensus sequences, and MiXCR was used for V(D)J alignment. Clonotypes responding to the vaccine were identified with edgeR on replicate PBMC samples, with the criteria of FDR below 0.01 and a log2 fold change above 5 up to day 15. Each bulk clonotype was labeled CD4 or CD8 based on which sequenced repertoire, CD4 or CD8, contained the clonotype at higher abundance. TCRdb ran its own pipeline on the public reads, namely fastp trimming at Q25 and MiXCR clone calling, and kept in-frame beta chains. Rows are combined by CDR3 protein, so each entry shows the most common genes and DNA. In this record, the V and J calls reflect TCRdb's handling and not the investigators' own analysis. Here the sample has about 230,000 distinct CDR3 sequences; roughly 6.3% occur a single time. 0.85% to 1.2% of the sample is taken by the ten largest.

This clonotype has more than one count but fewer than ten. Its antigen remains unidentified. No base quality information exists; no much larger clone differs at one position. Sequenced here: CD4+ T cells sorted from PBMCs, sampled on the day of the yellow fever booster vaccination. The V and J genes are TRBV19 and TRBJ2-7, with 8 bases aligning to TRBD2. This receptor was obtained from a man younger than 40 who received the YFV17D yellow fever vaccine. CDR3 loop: CASRRTGGTRHEQYF. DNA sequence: TGTGCCAGCAGAAGGACGGGAGGGACAAGACACGAGCAGTACTTC.